Listed below are T cell receptor beta chains from one sample, sequenced in a study of CD8 T cells in Susac syndrome. One entry per CDR3 protein results from TCRdb running MiXCR on the immunoSEQ multiplex PCR reads. The sample yields some 180,000 distinct CDR3 sequences, around 96% seen once. Sample: CD4+ T cells from PBMCs. The source of these receptors is a human donor in good health. CDR3s include the opening cysteine and the closing phenylalanine or tryptophan. Each record gives: J gene, D gene, V gene, clone size, CDR3 protein, CDR3 DNA. The D gene is left open where the match is weak. Clone size appears in some rows only: once, few, many, or a class for an expanded clone.

J: TRBJ1-5
D: NA
V: TRBV19
size: NA
CDR3: CASSMYGYGQPQHF
DNA: TGTGCCAGTAGTATGTACGGGTATGGTCAGCCCCAGCATTTT

J: TRBJ1-1
D: NA
V: TRBV6-2/TRBV6-3
size: NA
CDR3: CASSYSIGLAFF
DNA: TGTGCCAGCAGTTACTCGATAGGCTTGGCTTTCTTT

J: TRBJ2-5
D: NA
V: TRBV25-1
size: NA
CDR3: CASSEFIQGTQYF
DNA: TGTGCCAGCAGTGAATTTATTCAGGGGACCCAGTACTTC

J: TRBJ2-7
D: TRBD2
V: TRBV20-1
size: NA
CDR3: CSVGGASGRDEQYF
DNA: TGCAGCGTGGGGGGGGCTAGCGGGCGCGACGAGCAGTACTTC

J: TRBJ2-3
D: NA
V: TRBV5-4
size: NA
CDR3: CASSLGGRTTDTQYF
DNA: TGTGCCAGCAGCTTAGGCGGTCGGACAACAGATACGCAGTATTTT

J: TRBJ1-2
D: NA
V: TRBV30
size: NA
CDR3: CAWSVLSDVGGYTF
DNA: TGTGCCTGGAGTGTACTTTCGGACGTCGGTGGCTACACCTTC

J: TRBJ2-3
D: NA
V: TRBV7-9
size: NA
CDR3: CASSSNRAYTDTQYF
DNA: TGTGCCAGCAGCTCTAACAGGGCATACACAGATACGCAGTATTTT

J: TRBJ2-1
D: TRBD2
V: TRBV20-1
size: NA
CDR3: CSASPGLAAYNEQFF
DNA: TGCAGTGCTAGCCCGGGGCTAGCGGCCTACAATGAGCAGTTCTTC

J: TRBJ1-2
D: TRBD1
V: TRBV6-1
size: NA
CDR3: CASNICYRGLIFYGYTF
DNA: TGTGCCAGCAACATCTGTTACAGGGGGCTAATATTTTATGGCTACACCTTC

J: TRBJ2-6
D: NA
V: TRBV9
size: NA
CDR3: CASSVSAGGNSGANVLTF
DNA: TGTGCCAGCAGCGTATCGGCCGGCGGAAACTCTGGGGCCAACGTCCTGACTTTC

J: TRBJ1-3
D: NA
V: TRBV20-1
size: NA
CDR3: CSARGPGNTIYF
DNA: TGCAGTGCTAGGGGACCAGGAAACACCATATATTTT

J: TRBJ1-4
D: TRBD1
V: TRBV29-1
size: NA
CDR3: CSVDRDEKLFF
DNA: TGCAGCGTGGACAGGGATGAAAAACTGTTTTTT

J: TRBJ2-1
D: NA
V: TRBV12-3/TRBV12-4
size: NA
CDR3: CASRGASESFF
DNA: TGTGCCAGCAGGGGGGCTAGCGAGTCGTTCTTC

J: TRBJ2-4
D: TRBD2
V: TRBV12-3/TRBV12-4
size: once
CDR3: CASSSVAREFGIQYF
DNA: TGTGCCAGCAGCTCCGTGGCGCGGGAGTTCGGCATTCAGTACTTC

J: TRBJ1-2
D: NA
V: TRBV3-1
size: NA
CDR3: CASSQGTDSDGYTF
DNA: TGTGCCAGCAGCCAGGGGACCGACTCAGATGGCTACACCTTC

J: TRBJ2-1
D: NA
V: TRBV25-1
size: NA
CDR3: CASSDSRGSPYNEQFF
DNA: TGTGCCAGCAGTGATTCCCGCGGCAGTCCCTACAATGAGCAGTTCTTC

J: TRBJ1-1
D: NA
V: TRBV29-1
size: NA
CDR3: CSVHTRQNTEAFF
DNA: TGCAGCGTCCACACACGACAGAACACTGAAGCTTTCTTT

J: TRBJ1-2
D: NA
V: TRBV9
size: NA
CDR3: CASSVEGYGYTF
DNA: TGTGCCAGCAGCGTAGAGGGCTATGGCTACACCTTC

J: TRBJ2-1
D: NA
V: TRBV6-2/TRBV6-3
size: NA
CDR3: CASSRLEGPTFF
DNA: TGTGCCAGCAGTAGATTGGAGGGCCCCACCTTCTTC

J: TRBJ2-1
D: NA
V: TRBV18
size: NA
CDR3: CASSPIGGNNEQFF
DNA: TGTGCCAGCTCACCAATTGGGGGAAACAATGAGCAGTTCTTC

J: TRBJ2-7
D: NA
V: TRBV28
size: NA
CDR3: CASSPRPDLLVPYEQYF
DNA: TGTGCCAGCAGTCCCCGACCAGACCTGCTGGTTCCCTACGAGCAGTACTTC

J: TRBJ2-3
D: NA
V: TRBV12-3/TRBV12-4
size: NA
CDR3: CASSKQVSTDTQYF
DNA: TGTGCCAGCAGTAAACAGGTTAGCACAGATACGCAGTATTTT

J: TRBJ2-7
D: NA
V: TRBV12-3/TRBV12-4
size: NA
CDR3: CASSRTYSYEQYF
DNA: TGTGCCAGCAGTCGGACTTACTCCTACGAGCAGTACTTC

J: TRBJ2-5
D: NA
V: TRBV29-1
size: NA
CDR3: CSVGGGDTETQYF
DNA: TGCAGCGTTGGCGGTGGCGACACGGAGACCCAGTACTTC

J: TRBJ2-3
D: TRBD1
V: TRBV9
size: NA
CDR3: CASSPRQGTQYF
DNA: TGTGCCAGCAGCCCCCGACAGGGAACGCAGTATTTT

J: TRBJ2-1
D: TRBD1
V: TRBV24-1
size: NA
CDR3: CATSDLQETGGDEQFF
DNA: TGTGCCACCAGTGATTTGCAAGAGACAGGGGGCGATGAGCAGTTCTTC

J: TRBJ2-7
D: NA
V: TRBV24-1
size: once
CDR3: CATSDPSGTAYEQYF
DNA: TGTGCCACCAGTGACCCGTCCGGGACGGCCTACGAGCAGTACTTC

J: TRBJ1-1
D: TRBD1
V: TRBV5-1
size: NA
CDR3: CASSATGDTEVFF
DNA: TGCGCCAGCAGCGCGACAGGGGACACTGAAGTTTTCTTT

J: TRBJ2-1
D: NA
V: TRBV29-1
size: NA
CDR3: CSVEDRRRADEQFF
DNA: TGCAGCGTTGAAGATAGACGCAGGGCCGATGAGCAGTTCTTC

J: TRBJ2-7
D: NA
V: TRBV6-2/TRBV6-3
size: NA
CDR3: CASRKLGPAEASYEQYF
DNA: TGTGCCAGCAGAAAGCTCGGACCAGCGGAGGCTTCCTACGAGCAGTACTTC

J: TRBJ1-1
D: NA
V: TRBV7-2
size: NA
CDR3: CASSRRSMNTEAFF
DNA: TGTGCCAGCAGCCGCAGGTCGATGAACACTGAAGCTTTCTTT

J: TRBJ2-1
D: TRBD2
V: TRBV4-1
size: NA
CDR3: CASSQPLGLAGNLEFF
DNA: TGCGCCAGCAGCCAACCGCTGGGACTAGCGGGAAATTTGGAGTTCTTC

J: TRBJ2-7
D: NA
V: TRBV12-3/TRBV12-4
size: NA
CDR3: CASSLEGRYEQYF
DNA: TGTGCCAGCAGTTTAGAGGGAAGGTACGAGCAGTACTTC

J: TRBJ2-2
D: NA
V: TRBV9
size: NA
CDR3: CASSADTPTGELFF
DNA: TGTGCCAGCAGCGCCGACACCCCCACCGGGGAGCTGTTTTTT

J: TRBJ1-1
D: NA
V: TRBV29-1
size: once
CDR3: CSVENLAGAEAFF
DNA: TGCAGCGTTGAGAATCTGGCAGGGGCTGAAGCTTTCTTT

J: TRBJ2-5
D: TRBD1
V: TRBV5-1
size: NA
CDR3: CASNPSQYRGWETQYF
DNA: TGCGCCAGCAACCCTAGTCAATACAGGGGCTGGGAGACCCAGTACTTC

J: TRBJ2-7
D: NA
V: TRBV25-1
size: NA
CDR3: CASRSGTYEQYF
DNA: TGTGCCAGCAGATCCGGGACCTACGAGCAGTACTTC

J: TRBJ2-5
D: NA
V: TRBV4-2
size: NA
CDR3: CASSQDRALPETQYF
DNA: TGTGCCAGCAGCCAAGACAGGGCGTTGCCAGAGACCCAGTACTTC

J: TRBJ2-7
D: TRBD2
V: TRBV10-2
size: NA
CDR3: CASRNIAGLSYEQYF
DNA: TGCGCCAGCAGAAACATAGCGGGACTCTCCTACGAGCAGTACTTC

J: TRBJ2-1
D: TRBD1
V: TRBV3-1
size: NA
CDR3: CASSQRDRANEQFF
DNA: TGTGCCAGCAGCCAACGGGACAGGGCCAATGAGCAGTTCTTC

J: TRBJ2-7
D: TRBD2
V: TRBV28
size: NA
CDR3: CASSSTSGRPEQYF
DNA: TGTGCCAGCAGTTCGACTAGCGGGAGACCCGAGCAGTACTTC

J: TRBJ2-5
D: NA
V: TRBV19
size: NA
CDR3: CASSIDREHRMTQYF
DNA: TGTGCCAGTAGTATAGATCGGGAACATCGGATGACCCAGTACTTC

J: TRBJ2-2
D: TRBD1
V: TRBV30
size: NA
CDR3: CAWGTGNTGELFF
DNA: TGTGCCTGGGGGACAGGAAATACCGGGGAGCTGTTTTTT

J: TRBJ2-7
D: NA
V: TRBV15
size: NA
CDR3: CATSRERQGIHEQYF
DNA: TGTGCCACCAGCAGAGAAAGGCAGGGCATCCACGAGCAGTACTTC

J: TRBJ1-2
D: NA
V: TRBV3-1
size: NA
CDR3: CASSQDLGDGYTF
DNA: TGTGCCAGCAGCCAAGATTTGGGTGATGGCTACACCTTC

J: TRBJ1-2
D: NA
V: TRBV20-1
size: NA
CDR3: CSALLDSPGSYGYTF
DNA: TGCAGTGCCCTCCTCGACTCCCCGGGGAGCTATGGCTACACCTTC

J: TRBJ2-7
D: NA
V: TRBV29-1
size: NA
CDR3: CSVEDRGASYEQYF
DNA: TGCAGCGTTGAAGATCGGGGGGCCTCCTACGAGCAGTACTTC

J: TRBJ2-6
D: TRBD1
V: TRBV18
size: NA
CDR3: CASSPPFDREAANVLTF
DNA: TGTGCCAGCTCACCACCATTCGACAGGGAAGCGGCCAACGTCCTGACTTTC

J: TRBJ1-1
D: NA
V: TRBV7-2
size: NA
CDR3: CASSYDWGTEAFF
DNA: TGTGCCAGCAGCTACGACTGGGGCACTGAAGCTTTCTTT

J: TRBJ1-2
D: NA
V: TRBV21-1
size: NA
CDR3: CATSGFMSYTF
DNA: TGTGCCACCTCCGGGTTTATGAGCTACACCTTC

J: TRBJ2-5
D: TRBD2
V: TRBV14
size: NA
CDR3: CASSHISGSGQETQYF
DNA: TGTGCCAGCAGCCACATTAGCGGGAGTGGGCAAGAGACCCAGTACTTC